This T cell receptor (beta chain) was recovered during a study of beta chain features in type 1 diabetes. V was pared by 4 bases and J by 1 base, with 3 bases of the junction left unmatched. Germline V gives CDR1 SGHRS, CDR2 YFSETQ. This CDR3 is 14 amino acids long. This clone has a handful of counts. Its antigen is not identified. All of the isolated RNA was reverse transcribed, so expressed TCRB transcripts were sequenced. Average reads for naive, central memory and regulatory T cell samples were several million. Produced via immunoSEQ multiplex PCR; TCRdb's table is partial and in-frame only. The sample includes under 300,000 clones, about 15% of them seen just once. Study observations and caveats: A moderate, significant TCRB CDR3 shortening appeared in type 1 diabetes across four CD4+ subsets.

The source material was naive CD4+ T cells from blood. The sequence was collected from a man aged 25-45 years with type 1 diabetes. This sequence joins TRBV5-1 and TRBJ2-3; 7 bases fit TRBD1. The chain's CDR3 is CASSADRGTDTQYF. DNA for the CDR3: TGCGCCAGCAGCGCCGACAGGGGCACAGATACGCAGTATTTT.